This entry lists 18 T cell receptor beta chains sequenced from one sample in a study of T-cell memory formation after mild COVID-19. TCRdb used MiXCR to reprocess the 5' RACE reads, holding one entry per CDR3 protein. Of under 200,000 distinct CDR3 sequences in the sample, roughly 28% were seen once. Specimen: PBMCs or a T cell subset sorted from them (not recorded which). These receptor sequences come from an adult woman who had mild COVID-19 (a few samples of this study predate the infection). Cell type and time point are not known.

This clonotype was found a few times. The rearrangement joins TRBV6-1 to TRBJ2-6; D remains ambiguous. Germline V lookup: CDR1 MNHNS, CDR2 SASEGT. The V end was cut by 2 bases, the J end by 1 base, with 12 bases between. The CDR3 is 17 amino acids. CDR3: CASSEPGFGSGANVLTF. CDR3 DNA: TGTGCCAGCAGTGAACCTGGGTTCGGGTCTGGGGCCAACGTCCTGACTTTC.

This clonotype was found a few times. This chain joins TRBV9 and TRBJ2-3; unclear D gene. Germline CDR1 and CDR2: SGDLS and YYNGEE. The CDR3 has 12 residues. The V end was cut by 3 bases, the J end by 3 bases, with 5 bases between. CDR3 nucleotides: TGTGCCAGCAGCGCCCGAACAGATACGCAGTATTTT. Its translation is CASSARTDTQYF.

The rearrangement joins TRBV7-9 to TRBJ2-1, with D unresolved. V lost 7 bases to trimming and J lost 4 bases, with 5 bases between them. The CDR3 is made up of 11 amino acids. The germline V gene encodes CDR1 SEHNR and CDR2 FQNEAQ (reference sequence). The DNA of the CDR3 is TGTGCCAGCAAGAGTTACAATGAGCAGTTCTTC. Protein: CASKSYNEQFF.

The CDR3 spells CASSLYGANTEAFF. CDR3 nucleotides: TGTGCCAGCAGCTTATATGGGGCAAACACTGAAGCTTTCTTT. The V gene is TRBV7-9, the J gene TRBJ1-1; perhaps TRBD1 as D (5 bases). The ends were cut back, 2 bases at V and 2 bases at J, with 9 bases in the middle. The CDR3 is made up of 14 amino acids. Germline V gene data show CDR1 as SEHNR and CDR2 as FQNEAQ (reference sequence).

The rearrangement uses TRBV11-2 and TRBJ1-1; possible D gene TRBD1, 5 bases. Per the germline V gene, CDR1 is SGHAT and CDR2 is FQNNGV. There are 15 residues in the CDR3. With 5 bases removed from V and 8 bases from J, the gap between germline ends came to 21 bases. The DNA for the CDR3 is TGTGCCAGCAGCAGATCCGGGACGGGAGAGCTAGAAGCTTTCTTT. Amino acid sequence: CASSRSGTGELEAFF.

V usage is TRBV12-3 or TRBV12-4 and J usage is TRBJ1-2; 7 positions match TRBD1. Trimming removed 3 bases from V and 7 bases from J; junction bases left unmatched: 8. The CDR3 has 14 amino acids. This CDR3 reads CASSLSQGGFGYTF. CDR3 nucleotides: TGTGCCAGCAGTTTGTCCCAGGGGGGGTTTGGCTACACCTTC.

The rearrangement joins TRBV7-9 to TRBJ1-5; 9 positions agree with TRBD1. With 4 bases clipped from V and 6 bases from J, the junction kept 10 bases outside the gene matches. Germline assignment: CDR1 SEHNR and CDR2 FQNEAQ (reference sequence). The CDR3 covers 16 residues. Here the CDR3 reads CASSSTRDRVGQPQHF. CDR3 sequence (DNA): TGTGCCAGCAGCTCTACCCGGGACAGGGTTGGTCAGCCCCAGCATTTT.

This clonotype appeared a few times. The chain carries TRBV5-5 and TRBJ2-7, with 9 bases matching TRBD1. Germline V gene lookup returns CDR1 SGHKS and CDR2 YYEKEE (reference sequence). The CDR3 is 15 amino acids. With 3 bases clipped from V and 3 bases from J, the junction kept 7 bases outside the gene matches. CDR3 region: CASSSAGDRVYEQYF. The DNA for the CDR3 is TGTGCCAGCAGCTCCGCCGGGGACAGGGTCTACGAGCAGTACTTC.

This clonotype was seen only a few times. The rearrangement joins TRBV4-1 to TRBJ2-7; TRBD2 might be the D (6 bases). Germline V CDR1 and CDR2: MGHRA, YSYEKL. Trimming stripped 4 bases from V and 4 bases from J, with 14 bases between. The CDR3 runs 14 residues. In nucleotides, the CDR3 is TGCGCCAGCAGCCGCGGAGGAGGGGTATACGAGCAGTACTTC. This translates into CASSRGGGVYEQYF.

The chain uses TRBV5-6 and TRBJ2-7; perhaps TRBD1 as D (5 bases). The ends were cut back, 0 bases at V and 3 bases at J, with 16 bases in the middle. The CDR3 length is 16 residues. Germline CDR1 SGHDT, CDR2 YYEEEE. CDR3 protein: CASSLALGALYYEQYF. CDR3 sequence (DNA): TGTGCCAGCAGCTTGGCTCTAGGGGCCCTATACTACGAGCAGTACTTC.

The V gene is TRBV30, the J gene TRBJ1-2; possibly TRBD1 for D (6 bases). The CDR3 runs 12 residues. The V and J ends lost 4 bases and 3 bases respectively, with 9 bases between them. Looked up from germline, CDR1 is GTSNPN and CDR2 is SVGIG (reference sequence). The CDR3 bases are TGTGCCTGGACCGGGGGCGACTATGGCTACACCTTC. It is translated as CAWTGGDYGYTF.

This clonotype has more than one count but fewer than ten. The V gene is TRBV7-9, the J gene TRBJ2-7; D not resolved. Looked up from germline, CDR1 is SEHNR and CDR2 is FQNEAQ (reference sequence). The CDR3 totals 13 residues. V was pared by 1 base and J by 9 bases, with 13 bases between. CDR3 coding DNA: TGTGCCAGCAGCTTAGGAACAACGGACGCGCAGTACTTC. This gives the protein CASSLGTTDAQYF.

This clonotype was seen a few times. The gene calls are TRBV6-5 and TRBJ2-1, with no clear D. Germline CDR1 MNHEY, CDR2 SVGAGI. The CDR3 loop spans 13 amino acids. With 4 bases removed from V and 9 bases from J, the gap between germline ends came to 13 bases. The CDR3 loop reads CASSSSLGFEQFF. The CDR3 region has the DNA TGTGCCAGCAGTTCCAGCCTGGGGTTTGAGCAGTTCTTC.

The chain links TRBV3-1 to TRBJ1-1, with no clear D. Trimming cost V 4 bases and J 0 bases, with 6 bases left between them. The CDR3 consists of 13 residues. Germline CDR1 reads LGHDT; CDR2 reads YNNKEL (reference sequence). CDR3 coding DNA: TGTGCCAGCAGCCGAATAATGAACACTGAAGCTTTCTTT. Translated: CASSRIMNTEAFF.

The chain combines TRBV7-9 with TRBJ2-1, with D uncertain. The CDR3 length is 13 residues. V gave up 5 bases and J gave up 5 bases, with 10 bases separating them. The germline gives CDR1 SEHNR, CDR2 FQNEAQ (reference sequence). The CDR3 is CASSPPRHNEQFF. The CDR3, as DNA: TGTGCCAGCAGCCCACCCCGCCACAATGAGCAGTTCTTC.

The chain uses TRBV9 and TRBJ2-5, with a tentative D call TRBD2 (6 bases). CDR1 and CDR2 from the germline V gene are SGDLS and YYNGEE. V dropped 0 bases and J dropped 3 bases, with 9 bases sitting between them. The CDR3 contains 14 residues. CDR3 coding DNA: TGTGCCAGCAGCGTAGCGGGGGTTGAAGAGACCCAGTACTTC. It codes for CASSVAGVEETQYF.

This clonotype has just a few counts. V and J are TRBV5-4 and TRBJ2-2; 8 nucleotides align to TRBD1. CDR3 length: 13 amino acids. Germline values: CDR1 SGHNT, CDR2 YYREEE (reference sequence). V lost 4 bases, J lost 9 bases, and 5 bases stayed unmatched. The CDR3 loop is CASSRQGIRELFF. DNA of the CDR3: TGTGCCAGCAGCAGACAGGGGATCAGGGAGCTGTTTTTT.

In DNA form, the CDR3 reads TGTGCCAGCAGGGGGGACTCCATCTACGAGCAGTACTTC. It is translated as CASRGDSIYEQYF. The genes are TRBV12-3 or TRBV12-4 and TRBJ2-7; TRBD2 is a possible D gene (6 bases). V was cut by 6 bases and J by 3 bases, with 12 bases left in between. CDR3 length: 13 amino acids.